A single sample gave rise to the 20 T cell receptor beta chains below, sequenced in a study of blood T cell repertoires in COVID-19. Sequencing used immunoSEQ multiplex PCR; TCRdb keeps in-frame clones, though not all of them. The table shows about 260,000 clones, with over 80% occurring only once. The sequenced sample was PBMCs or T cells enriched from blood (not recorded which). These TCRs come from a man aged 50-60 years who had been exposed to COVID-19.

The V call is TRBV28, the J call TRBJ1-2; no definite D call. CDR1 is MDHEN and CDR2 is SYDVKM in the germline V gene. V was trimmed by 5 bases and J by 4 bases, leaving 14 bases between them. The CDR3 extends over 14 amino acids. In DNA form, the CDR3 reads TGTGCCAGCAGTACCCACAGCGGTAGCTATGGCTACACCTTC. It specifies CASSTHSGSYGYTF.

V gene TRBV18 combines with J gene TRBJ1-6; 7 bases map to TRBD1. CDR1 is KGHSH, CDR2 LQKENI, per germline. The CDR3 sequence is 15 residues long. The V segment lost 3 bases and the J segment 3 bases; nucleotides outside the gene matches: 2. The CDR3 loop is CASSPDRVYNSPLHF. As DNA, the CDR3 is TGTGCCAGCTCACCCGACAGGGTCTATAATTCACCCCTCCACTTT.

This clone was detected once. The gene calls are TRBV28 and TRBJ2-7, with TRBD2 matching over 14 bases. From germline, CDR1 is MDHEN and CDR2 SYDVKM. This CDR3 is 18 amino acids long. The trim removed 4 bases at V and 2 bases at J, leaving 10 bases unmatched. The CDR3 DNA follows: TGTGCCAGCAGTTCCGGGACTAGCGGGAGTTACGACACCTACGAGCAGTACGTC. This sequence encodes CASSSGTSGSYDTYEQYV.

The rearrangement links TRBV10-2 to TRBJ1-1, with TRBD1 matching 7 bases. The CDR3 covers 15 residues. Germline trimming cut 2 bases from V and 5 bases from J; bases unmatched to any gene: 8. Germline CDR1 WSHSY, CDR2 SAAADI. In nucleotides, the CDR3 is TGCGCCAGCAGTGAGAGGCCAGGGGGTAGGACTGAAGCTTTCTTT. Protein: CASSERPGGRTEAFF.

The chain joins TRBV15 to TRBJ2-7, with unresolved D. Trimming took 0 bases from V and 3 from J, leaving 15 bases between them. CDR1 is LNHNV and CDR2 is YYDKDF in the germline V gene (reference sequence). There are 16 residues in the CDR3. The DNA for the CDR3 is TGTGCCACCAGCAGAGAGTCCCGGCTCGGGTTCTACGAGCAGTACTTC. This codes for CATSRESRLGFYEQYF.

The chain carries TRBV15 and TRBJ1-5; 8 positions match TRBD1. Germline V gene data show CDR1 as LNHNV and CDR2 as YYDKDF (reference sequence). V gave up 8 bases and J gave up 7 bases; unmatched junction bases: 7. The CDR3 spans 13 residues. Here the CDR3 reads CATGWAGGQPQHF. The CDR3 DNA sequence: TGTGCCACCGGGTGGGCAGGGGGCCAGCCCCAGCATTTT.

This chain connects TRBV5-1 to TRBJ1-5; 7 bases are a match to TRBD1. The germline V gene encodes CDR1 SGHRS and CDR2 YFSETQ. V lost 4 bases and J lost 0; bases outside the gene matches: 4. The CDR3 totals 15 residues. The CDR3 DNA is TGCGCCAGCAGCCCAGGGACAGATAGCAATCAGCCCCAGCATTTT. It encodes CASSPGTDSNQPQHF.

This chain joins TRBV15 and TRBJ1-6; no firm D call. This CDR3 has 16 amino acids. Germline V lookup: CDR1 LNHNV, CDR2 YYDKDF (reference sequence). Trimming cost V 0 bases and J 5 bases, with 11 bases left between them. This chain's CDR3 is CATSRDVWQNNSPLHF. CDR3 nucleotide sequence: TGTGCCACCAGCAGAGATGTCTGGCAGAATAATTCACCCCTCCACTTT.

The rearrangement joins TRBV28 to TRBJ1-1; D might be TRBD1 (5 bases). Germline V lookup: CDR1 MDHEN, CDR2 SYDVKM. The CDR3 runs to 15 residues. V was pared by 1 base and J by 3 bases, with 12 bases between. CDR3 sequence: CASSLLEGAYTEAFF. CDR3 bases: TGTGCCAGCAGTTTATTGGAAGGGGCGTACACTGAAGCTTTCTTT.

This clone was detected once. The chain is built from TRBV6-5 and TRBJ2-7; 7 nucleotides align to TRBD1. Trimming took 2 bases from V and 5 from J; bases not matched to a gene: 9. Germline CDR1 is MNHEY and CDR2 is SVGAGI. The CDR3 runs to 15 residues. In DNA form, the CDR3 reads TGTGCCAGCAGTTACGGCCAGGGGGTCCTCAACGAGCAGTACGTC. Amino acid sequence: CASSYGQGVLNEQYV.

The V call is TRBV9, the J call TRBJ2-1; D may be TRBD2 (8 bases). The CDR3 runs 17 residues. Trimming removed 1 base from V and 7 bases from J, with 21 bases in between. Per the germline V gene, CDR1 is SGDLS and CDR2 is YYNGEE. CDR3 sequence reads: CASSVTGTAGVWNEQFF. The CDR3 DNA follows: TGTGCCAGCAGCGTAACAGGGACAGCGGGAGTTTGGAATGAGCAGTTCTTC.

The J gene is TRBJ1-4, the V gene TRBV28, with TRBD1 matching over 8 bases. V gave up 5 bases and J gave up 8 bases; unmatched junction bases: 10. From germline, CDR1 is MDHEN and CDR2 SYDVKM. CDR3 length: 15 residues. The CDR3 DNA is TGTGCCAGCAGTGGCCCAGGGGGCGGGGGAGAAAAACTGTTTTTT. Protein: CASSGPGGGGEKLFF.

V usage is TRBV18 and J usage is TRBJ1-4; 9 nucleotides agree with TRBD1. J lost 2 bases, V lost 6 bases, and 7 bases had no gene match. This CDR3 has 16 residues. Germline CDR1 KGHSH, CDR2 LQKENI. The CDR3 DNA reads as TGTGCCAGCTCGCCAGTTGGACAGGGGACTAATGAAAAACTGTTTTTT. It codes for CASSPVGQGTNEKLFF.

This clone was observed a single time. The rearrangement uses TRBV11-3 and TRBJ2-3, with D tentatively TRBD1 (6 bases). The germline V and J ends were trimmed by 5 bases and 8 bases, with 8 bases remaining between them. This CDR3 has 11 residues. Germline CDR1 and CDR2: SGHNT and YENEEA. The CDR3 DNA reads TGTGCCAGCAGCCGAGGGGGTACGCAGTATTTT. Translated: CASSRGGTQYF.

In DNA, the CDR3 is TGTGCCAGCAGCTTCGGGACAGCTACGTACGAGCAGTACGTC. Encoded protein: CASSFGTATYEQYV. The rearrangement links TRBV7-9 to TRBJ2-7; 7 nucleotides line up with TRBD1. The germline V gene encodes CDR1 SEHNR and CDR2 FQNEAQ (reference sequence). The ends lost 3 bases at V and 4 bases at J; junction bases unmatched: 6. The CDR3 loop spans 14 amino acids.

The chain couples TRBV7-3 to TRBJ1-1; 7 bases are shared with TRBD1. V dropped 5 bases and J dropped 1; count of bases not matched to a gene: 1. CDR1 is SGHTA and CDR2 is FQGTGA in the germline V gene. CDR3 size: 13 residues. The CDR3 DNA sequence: TGTGCCAGCAGCCGGACAGGGAACACTGAAGCTTTCTTT. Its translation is CASSRTGNTEAFF.

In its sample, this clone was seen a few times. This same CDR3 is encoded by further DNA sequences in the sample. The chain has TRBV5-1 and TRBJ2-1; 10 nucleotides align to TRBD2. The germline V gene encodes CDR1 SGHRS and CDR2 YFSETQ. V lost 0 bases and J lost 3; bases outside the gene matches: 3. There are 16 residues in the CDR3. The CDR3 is CASSLGLAGDYNEQFF. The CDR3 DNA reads TGCGCCAGCAGCTTGGGCCTAGCGGGAGACTACAATGAGCAGTTCTTC.

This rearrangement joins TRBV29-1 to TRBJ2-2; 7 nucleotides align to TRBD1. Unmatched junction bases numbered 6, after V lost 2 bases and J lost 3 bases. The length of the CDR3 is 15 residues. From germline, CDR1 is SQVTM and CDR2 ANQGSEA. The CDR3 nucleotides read TGCAGCGTTGAACGAGGGGGCGGAGACACCGGGGAGCTGTTTTTT. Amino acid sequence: CSVERGGGDTGELFF.

In nucleotides, the CDR3 is TGTGCCTGGAGTTTTTTACAGGGGTTCACTAATGAAAAACTGTTTTTT. Its protein is CAWSFLQGFTNEKLFF. The chain links TRBV30 to TRBJ1-4, with TRBD1 identical over 7 bases. There are 16 residues in the CDR3. V shed 2 bases, J shed 2 bases, and the junction held 8 bases outside the gene matches. Germline CDR1 is GTSNPN and CDR2 is SVGIG (reference sequence).

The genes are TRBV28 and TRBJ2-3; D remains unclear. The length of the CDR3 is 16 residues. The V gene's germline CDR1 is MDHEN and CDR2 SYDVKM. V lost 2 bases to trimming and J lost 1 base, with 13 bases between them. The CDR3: CASSLPLSFGTDTQYF. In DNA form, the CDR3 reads TGTGCCAGCAGTTTACCACTGTCCTTTGGCACAGATACGCAGTATTTT.